This T cell receptor (beta chain) derives from a study of blood T cell repertoires in COVID-19 (dated by TCRdb to the early 2020s). Broadly, across the study: Collaborator samples came from the United States, Italy and Spain and covered acute and convalescent phases of COVID-19. The material from the prospective study consisted of cDNA or gDNA derived from T cells, B-cell-depleted T cells, or PBMCs. Samples were obtained from the ongoing ImmuneRACE study (first 160 participants) and from over a thousand subjects provided by 6 global collaborators. The repertoires were released in a freely available public database meant as a resource for research on the immune response to SARS-CoV-2. The sample metadata nearly always contained a de-identified subject ID, COVID-19 status, age in years and sex. Deeply sampled blood TCRbeta repertoires from subjects exposed to, actively infected with, or recovered from COVID-19 were included in the dataset. HLA class I and class II types, where available, came from metadata supplied by the sample provider rather than from assay-based typing.

The full study reports these points: How much clinical and demographic metadata was included differed by source and by participant, and the metadata was provided uncurated.

This clone was found once. Its antigen target is currently unknown. Germline and junction disagree at one end, which may indicate a read error. Participants in the prospective study were enrolled through a virtual design, were aged about 18 to 90 years, and lived in roughly 25 United States geographic areas. In the prospective study, cohorts were assigned on the basis of participant-reported clinical history obtained from a screening survey and a study questionnaire. Exposed participants had been in contact, within 2 weeks of entering the study, with a person who had a PCR-confirmed or clinician-diagnosed case of COVID-19. In the prospective study, mobile phlebotomists collected whole blood, serum and a nasopharyngeal or oropharyngeal swab from each participant. Over a roughly two-month period, participants in the prospective study had the option of providing additional blood draws and questionnaires. Prospective study blood samples were shipped either frozen or at room temperature before DNA extraction.

The germline V gene supplies CDR1 SGHTA and CDR2 FQGNSA. Including cysteine and phenylalanine, the CDR3 has 14 amino acids. Only the CDR3 DNA stays, 42 bases, in frame from base 1. TCRbeta CDR3 regions were amplified from genomic DNA by means of the immunoSEQ Assay, a bias-controlled multiplex PCR. Per the authors' processing: The number of nucleated cells in each sample was estimated from the amplification of reference gene primers within the assay. To quantify the absolute abundance of each unique TCRbeta CDR3 rearrangement, sequence reads were collapsed and filtered. Productive Simpson clonality was computed per sample as the square root of Simpson's diversity index over productive rearrangements. The immuneACCESS repertoire file appears here via TCRdb, limited to in-frame rearrangements. These files lack a portion of the clones; in checked studies, under half of the deficit traces to unresolved V genes, and the cause of the others is not known. The V and J calls and clone size are taken from that table; D and trimming were inferred from the DNA. In this sample the table shows hundreds of thousands of clones, approximately 83% of which occur a single time. The top ten clones comprise 4.5% to 5% of the sample.

The TCR originated in a woman between 50 and 59 years old who had been exposed to COVID-19. This chain is built from TRBV7-2 and TRBJ2-7; 5 matching bases give a weak D call of TRBD1. The sample comprised PBMCs or T cells enriched from blood (not recorded which). This receptor has the CDR3 CASRLGQVPNEQYF. The nucleotides read TGTGCCAGCAGGTTAGGACAAGTACCTAACGAGCAGTACTTC.